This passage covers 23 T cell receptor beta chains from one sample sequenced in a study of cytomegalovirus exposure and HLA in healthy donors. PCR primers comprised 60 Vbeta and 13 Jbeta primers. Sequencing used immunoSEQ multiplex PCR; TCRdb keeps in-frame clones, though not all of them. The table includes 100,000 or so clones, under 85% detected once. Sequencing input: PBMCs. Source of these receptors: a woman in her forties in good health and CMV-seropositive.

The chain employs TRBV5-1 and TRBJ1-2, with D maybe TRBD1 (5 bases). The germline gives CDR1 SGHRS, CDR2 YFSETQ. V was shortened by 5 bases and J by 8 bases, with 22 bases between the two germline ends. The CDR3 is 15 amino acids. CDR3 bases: TGCGCCAGCAGTCCTAGAAGCGGGCAGGGACGAGGCTACACCTTC. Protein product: CASSPRSGQGRGYTF. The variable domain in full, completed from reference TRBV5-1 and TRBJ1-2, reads KAGVTQTPRYLIKTRGQQVTLSCSPISGHRSVSWYQQTPGQGLQFLFEYFSETQRNKGNFPGRFSGRQFSNSRSEMNVSTLELGDSALYLCASSPRSGQGRGYTFGSGTRLTVV.

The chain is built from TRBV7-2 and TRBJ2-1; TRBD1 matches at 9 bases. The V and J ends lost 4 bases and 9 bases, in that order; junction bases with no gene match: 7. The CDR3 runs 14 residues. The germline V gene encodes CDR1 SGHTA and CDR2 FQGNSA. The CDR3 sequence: CASSSDRGRSEQFF. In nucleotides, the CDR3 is TGTGCCAGCAGCTCGGACAGGGGTCGAAGTGAGCAGTTCTTC.

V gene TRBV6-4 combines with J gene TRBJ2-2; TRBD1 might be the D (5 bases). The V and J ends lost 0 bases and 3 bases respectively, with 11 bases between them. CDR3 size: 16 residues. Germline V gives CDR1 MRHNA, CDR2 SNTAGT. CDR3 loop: CASSDSGAGYTGELFF. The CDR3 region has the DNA TGTGCCAGCAGTGACTCTGGGGCAGGGTACACCGGGGAGCTGTTTTTT.

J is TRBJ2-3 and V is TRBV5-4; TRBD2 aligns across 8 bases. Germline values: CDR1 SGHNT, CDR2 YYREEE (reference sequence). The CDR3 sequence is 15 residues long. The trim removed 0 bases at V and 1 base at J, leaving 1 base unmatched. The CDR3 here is CASSLGAGGTDTQYF. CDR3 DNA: TGTGCCAGCAGCTTGGGAGCGGGGGGCACAGATACGCAGTATTTT.

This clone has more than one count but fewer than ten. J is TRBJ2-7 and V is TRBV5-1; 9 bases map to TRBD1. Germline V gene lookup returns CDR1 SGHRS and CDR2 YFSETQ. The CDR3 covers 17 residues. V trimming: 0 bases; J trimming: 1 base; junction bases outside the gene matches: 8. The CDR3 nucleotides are TGCGCCAGCAGCTTGGACCCACGGACAGGGGATTCCTACGAGCAGTACTTC. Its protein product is CASSLDPRTGDSYEQYF.

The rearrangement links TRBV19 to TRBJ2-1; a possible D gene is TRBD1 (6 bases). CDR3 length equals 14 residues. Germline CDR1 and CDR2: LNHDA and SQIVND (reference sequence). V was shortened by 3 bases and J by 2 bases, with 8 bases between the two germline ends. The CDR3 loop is CASSIRGPYNEQFF. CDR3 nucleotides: TGTGCCAGTAGTATCAGGGGACCCTACAATGAGCAGTTCTTC. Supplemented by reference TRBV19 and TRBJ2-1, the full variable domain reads DGGITQSPKYLFRKEGQNVTLSCEQNLNHDAMYWYRQDPGQGLRLIYYSQIVNDFQKGDIAEGYSVSREKKESFPLTVTSAQKNPTAFYLCASSIRGPYNEQFFGPGTRLTVL.

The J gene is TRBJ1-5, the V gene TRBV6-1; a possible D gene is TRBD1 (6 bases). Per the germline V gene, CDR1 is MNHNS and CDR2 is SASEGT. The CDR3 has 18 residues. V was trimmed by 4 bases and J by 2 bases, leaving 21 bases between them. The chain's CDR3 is CASSGITGGAQGNQPQHF. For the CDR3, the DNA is TGTGCCAGCAGTGGGATAACGGGGGGGGCGCAGGGCAATCAGCCCCAGCATTTT.

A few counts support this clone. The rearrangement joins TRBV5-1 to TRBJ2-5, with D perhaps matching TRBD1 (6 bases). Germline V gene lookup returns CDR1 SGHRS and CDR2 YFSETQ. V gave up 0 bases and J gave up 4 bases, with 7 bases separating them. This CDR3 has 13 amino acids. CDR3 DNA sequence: TGCGCCAGCAGCTTGGGGGGGCGAGAGACCCAGTACTTC. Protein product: CASSLGGRETQYF.

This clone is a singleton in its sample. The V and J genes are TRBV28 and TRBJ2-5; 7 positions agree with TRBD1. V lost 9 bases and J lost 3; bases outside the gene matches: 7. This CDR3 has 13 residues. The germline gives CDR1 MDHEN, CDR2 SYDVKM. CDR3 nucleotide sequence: TGTGCCAGTACCCTGACAGGGAAAGAGACCCAGTACTTC. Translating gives CASTLTGKETQYF.

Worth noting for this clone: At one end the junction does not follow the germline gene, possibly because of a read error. The CDR3 bases are TGTTCCAGCAGCCCGATCCGGGGGGAGCAGTACTTC. Amino acid sequence: CSSSPIRGEQYF. The chain has TRBV7-9 and TRBJ2-7, with TRBD2 as a possible D gene (6 bases). CDR3 length: 12 amino acids. The V gene's germline CDR1 is SEHNR and CDR2 FQNEAQ (reference sequence). Together with reference TRBV7-9 and TRBJ2-7, the CDR3 gives the full variable domain: DTGVSQNPRHKITKRGQNVTFRCDPISEHNRLYWYRQTLGQGPEFLTYFQNEAQLEKSRLLSDRFSAERPKGSFSTLEIQRTEQGDSAMYLCSSSPIRGEQYFGPGTRLTVT.

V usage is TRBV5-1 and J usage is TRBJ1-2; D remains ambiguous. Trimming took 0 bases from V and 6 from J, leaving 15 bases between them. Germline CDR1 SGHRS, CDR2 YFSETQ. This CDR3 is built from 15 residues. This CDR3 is CASSLAVSGVDGYTF. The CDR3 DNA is TGCGCCAGCAGCTTGGCTGTGTCGGGAGTGGATGGCTACACCTTC.

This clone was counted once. The CDR3 DNA follows: TGTGCCAGCAGCTACCGGGACACCACTAACTATGGCTACACCTTC. This encodes CASSYRDTTNYGYTF. The rearrangement links TRBV7-8 to TRBJ1-2; D might be TRBD1 (6 bases). The CDR3 sequence is 15 residues long. The ends were cut back, 4 bases at V and 0 bases at J, with 12 bases in the middle. Germline V gene data show CDR1 as SGHVS and CDR2 as FQNEAQ.

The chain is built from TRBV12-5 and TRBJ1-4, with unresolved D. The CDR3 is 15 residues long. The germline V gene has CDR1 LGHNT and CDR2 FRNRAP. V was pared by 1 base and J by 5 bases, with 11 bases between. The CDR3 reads CASGLGDGGNEKLFF. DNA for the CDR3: TGTGCTAGTGGTTTGGGAGACGGCGGAAATGAAAAACTGTTTTTT.

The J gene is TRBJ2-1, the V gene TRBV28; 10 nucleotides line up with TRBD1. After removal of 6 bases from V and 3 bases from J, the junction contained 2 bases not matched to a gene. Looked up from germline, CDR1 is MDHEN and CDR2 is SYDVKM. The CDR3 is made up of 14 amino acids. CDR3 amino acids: CASRGTGDYNEQFF. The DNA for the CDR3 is TGTGCCAGCAGGGGGACAGGGGACTACAATGAGCAGTTCTTC.

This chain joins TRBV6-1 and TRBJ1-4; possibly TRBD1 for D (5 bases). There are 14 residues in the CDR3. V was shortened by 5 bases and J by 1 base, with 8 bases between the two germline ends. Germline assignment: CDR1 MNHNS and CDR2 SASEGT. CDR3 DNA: TGTGCCAGCAGTCCAGGGTTAACTAATGAAAAACTGTTTTTT. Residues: CASSPGLTNEKLFF.

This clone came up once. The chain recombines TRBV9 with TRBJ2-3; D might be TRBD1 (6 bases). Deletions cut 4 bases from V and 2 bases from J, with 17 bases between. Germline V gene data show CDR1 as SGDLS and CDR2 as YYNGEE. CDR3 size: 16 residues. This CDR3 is CASSTRADSFTDTQYF. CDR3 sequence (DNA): TGTGCCAGCAGCACCCGAGCGGACAGTTTCACAGATACGCAGTATTTT. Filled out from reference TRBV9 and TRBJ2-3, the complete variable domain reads DSGVTQTPKHLITATGQRVTLRCSPRSGDLSVYWYQQSLDQGLQFLIQYYNGEERAKGNILERFSAQQFPDLHSELNLSSLELGDSALYFCASSTRADSFTDTQYFGPGTRLTVL.

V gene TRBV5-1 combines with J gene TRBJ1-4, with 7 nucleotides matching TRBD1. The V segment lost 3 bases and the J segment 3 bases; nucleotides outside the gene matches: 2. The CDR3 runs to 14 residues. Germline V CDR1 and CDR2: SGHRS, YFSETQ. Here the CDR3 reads CASSSGQSNEKLFF. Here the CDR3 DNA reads TGCGCCAGCAGCTCGGGACAGTCTAATGAAAAACTGTTTTTT.

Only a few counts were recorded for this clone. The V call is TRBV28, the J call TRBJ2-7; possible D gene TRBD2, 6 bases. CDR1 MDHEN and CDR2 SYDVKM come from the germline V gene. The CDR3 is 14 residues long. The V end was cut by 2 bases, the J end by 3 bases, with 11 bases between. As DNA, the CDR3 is TGTGCCAGCAGTTTAGGAGGGATTAACTACGAGCAGTACTTC. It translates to CASSLGGINYEQYF.

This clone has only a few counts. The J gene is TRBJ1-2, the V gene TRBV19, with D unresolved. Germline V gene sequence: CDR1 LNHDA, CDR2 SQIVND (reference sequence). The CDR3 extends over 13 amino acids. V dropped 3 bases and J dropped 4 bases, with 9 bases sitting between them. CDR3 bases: TGTGCCAGTAGTATTAGCCTGTTCTATGGCTACACCTTC. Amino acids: CASSISLFYGYTF.

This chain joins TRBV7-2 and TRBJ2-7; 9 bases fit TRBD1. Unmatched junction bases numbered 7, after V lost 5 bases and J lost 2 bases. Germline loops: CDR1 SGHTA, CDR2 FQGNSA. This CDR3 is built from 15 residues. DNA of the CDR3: TGTGCCAGCAGCGCCACAGGGGGCCGGACCTACGAGCAGTACTTC. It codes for CASSATGGRTYEQYF.

The CDR3 nucleotides are TGTGCCAGCAGTTTAACGGTACTGAGCTCCTACAATGAGCAGTTCTTC. Its protein is CASSLTVLSSYNEQFF. The gene calls are TRBV27 and TRBJ2-1, with unresolved D. This CDR3 is 16 amino acids long. With 2 bases removed from V and 0 bases from J, the gap between germline ends came to 11 bases. Looked up from germline, CDR1 is MNHEY and CDR2 is SMNVEV (reference sequence).

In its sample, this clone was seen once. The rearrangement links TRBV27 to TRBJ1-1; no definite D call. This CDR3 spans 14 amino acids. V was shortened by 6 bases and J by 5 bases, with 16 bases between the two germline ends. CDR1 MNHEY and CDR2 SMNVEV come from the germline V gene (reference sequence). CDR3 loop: CASRSLSRGTEAFF. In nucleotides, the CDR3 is TGTGCCAGCAGATCCCTATCTCGGGGAACTGAAGCTTTCTTT.

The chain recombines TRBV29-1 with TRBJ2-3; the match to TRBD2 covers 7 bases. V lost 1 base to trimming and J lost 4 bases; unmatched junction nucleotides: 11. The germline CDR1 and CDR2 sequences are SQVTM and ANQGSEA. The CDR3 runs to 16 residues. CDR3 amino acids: CSVEGLAGAMADTQYF. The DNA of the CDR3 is TGCAGCGTTGAAGGTCTGGCGGGAGCCATGGCAGATACGCAGTATTTT.